The 22 T cell receptor beta chains below come from one sample, sequenced in a study of blood T cell repertoires in COVID-19. Assay used: immunoSEQ multiplex PCR; TCRdb lists only in-frame clones, some missing. The profile covers more than 50,000 clones, with around 91% appearing a single time and more than 10% taken by the ten largest. The sequenced sample was peripheral blood. The receptors come from a man aged 55 to 69 with active COVID-19.

V usage is TRBV19 and J usage is TRBJ1-3; TRBD1 matches at 7 bases. The V gene's germline CDR1 is LNHDA and CDR2 SQIVND (reference sequence). This CDR3 comprises 15 residues. V was pared by 9 bases and J by 1 base, with 9 bases of the junction left unmatched. The CDR3 bases are TGTGCCAGCAGTGAGACAGGGTTGTCTGGAAACACCATATATTTT. Encoded protein: CASSETGLSGNTIYF.

The chain uses TRBV5-1 and TRBJ1-6; TRBD1 agrees at 8 bases. This CDR3 region has 14 residues. Trimming at V came to 4 bases and at J to 6 bases, leaving 3 bases not matched to a gene. Germline CDR1 and CDR2: SGHRS and YFSETQ. The CDR3 reads CASSAGGSNSPLHF. The DNA of the CDR3 is TGCGCCAGCAGCGCAGGGGGCAGTAATTCACCCCTCCACTTT. Combining the CDR3 with reference TRBV5-1 and TRBJ1-6 gives the whole variable domain KAGVTQTPRYLIKTRGQQVTLSCSPISGHRSVSWYQQTPGQGLQFLFEYFSETQRNKGNFPGRFSGRQFSNSRSEMNVSTLELGDSALYLCASSAGGSNSPLHFGNGTRLTVT.

The V call is TRBV10-2, the J call TRBJ1-6, with 8 positions matching TRBD1. This CDR3 has 15 residues. Germline CDR1 reads WSHSY; CDR2 reads SAAADI. V was clipped by 4 bases and J by 8 bases; unmatched bases: 7. This CDR3 is CASSVLGQVDSPLHF. CDR3 coding DNA: TGCGCCAGCAGTGTACTGGGACAGGTCGATTCACCCCTCCACTTT.

This chain uses TRBV5-4 with TRBJ2-1; D might be TRBD2 (5 bases). The V end was cut by 3 bases, the J end by 5 bases, with 12 bases between. This CDR3 region has 14 residues. Germline CDR1 and CDR2: SGHNT and YYREEE (reference sequence). CDR3: CASSSLLEHNEQFF. CDR3 sequence (DNA): TGTGCCAGCAGCTCATTACTAGAGCACAATGAGCAGTTCTTC.

The CDR3 loop reads CASSPQGDEQFF. DNA of the CDR3: TGTGCCAGCAGTCCTCAAGGAGATGAGCAGTTCTTC. V and J are TRBV11-3 and TRBJ2-1, with D hard to call. The germline V and J ends were trimmed by 6 bases and 8 bases, with 11 bases remaining between them. The CDR3 totals 12 residues. The germline V gene has CDR1 SGHNT and CDR2 YENEEA.

CDR3 in DNA: TGTGCCACCCAGGGGTACGGGCAGCCCCAGCATTTT. This translates into CATQGYGQPQHF. The chain employs TRBV6-5 and TRBJ1-5; tentatively, D is TRBD1 (6 bases). The V end was cut by 10 bases, the J end by 7 bases, with 14 bases between. CDR1 MNHEY and CDR2 SVGAGI come from the germline V gene. The CDR3 is 12 amino acids.

The chain uses TRBV9 and TRBJ2-4; 14 bases agree with TRBD2. The germline V gene has CDR1 SGDLS and CDR2 YYNGEE. J was trimmed by 0 bases and V by 4 bases; bases with no gene match: 6. This CDR3 has 18 amino acids. CDR3 DNA sequence: TGTGCCAGCAGCCCGGGACTAGCGGGGGCCCTAGCCAAAAACATTCAGTACTTC. Protein sequence: CASSPGLAGALAKNIQYF.

The chain employs TRBV4-1 and TRBJ2-7, with 9 positions matching TRBD2. Losses at the gene ends were 1 base for V and 6 bases for J; bases not matched to a gene: 7. This CDR3 region has 15 residues. Germline V gene sequence: CDR1 MGHRA, CDR2 YSYEKL. CDR3 in amino acids: CASSQGLAETREQYF. CDR3 coding DNA: TGCGCCAGCAGCCAAGGACTAGCGGAGACCCGCGAGCAGTACTTC.

This chain uses TRBV6-1 with TRBJ2-7, with TRBD2 matching 13 bases. There are 18 residues in the CDR3. Germline V gene lookup returns CDR1 MNHNS and CDR2 SASEGT. V trimming: 4 bases; J trimming: 3 bases; junction bases outside the gene matches: 12. The CDR3 DNA follows: TGTGCCAGCAGTGTCTTTGGGACTAGCGGGACCCTATTCTACGAGCAGTACTTC. The encoded protein is CASSVFGTSGTLFYEQYF.

This clone was detected only once. The V and J genes are TRBV28 and TRBJ2-1, with D unresolved. Per germline, CDR1 MDHEN and CDR2 SYDVKM. The CDR3 sequence is 13 residues long. Trimming removed 7 bases at V and 7 bases at J, with 14 bases between. CDR3 protein: CASIELAANEQFF. The CDR3 DNA reads as TGTGCCAGCATAGAGCTTGCGGCGAATGAGCAGTTCTTC. The variable domain in full, completed from reference TRBV28 and TRBJ2-1, reads DVKVTQSSRYLVKRTGEKVFLECVQDMDHENMFWYRQDPGLGLRLIYFSYDVKMKEKGDIPEGYSVSREKKERFSLILESASTNQTSMYLCASIELAANEQFFGPGTRLTVL.

This chain links TRBV4-3 with TRBJ1-4; 7 bases map to TRBD1. This CDR3 spans 17 amino acids. Germline V gene lookup returns CDR1 LGHNA and CDR2 YSLEER. The V gene end was trimmed by 0 bases and the J gene end by 3 bases; junction bases not matched to a gene: 7. As DNA, the CDR3 is TGCGCCAGCAGCCAAGATCCCACCGGGACAGCTAATGAAAAACTGTTTTTT. This codes for CASSQDPTGTANEKLFF.

The J gene is TRBJ2-1, the V gene TRBV9, with a possible D match to TRBD1 (5 bases). The V gene's germline CDR1 is SGDLS and CDR2 YYNGEE. Trimming shortened V by 4 bases and J by 15 bases, and 17 bases separated the two germline ends. CDR3 length: 12 residues. The CDR3 bases are TGTGCCAGCAGCCCTCAGGGTGTGGGGCTGTTCTTC. The encoded protein is CASSPQGVGLFF.

The chain has TRBV7-8 and TRBJ1-2; D unresolved. The germline CDR1 and CDR2 sequences are SGHVS and FQNEAQ. The CDR3 loop spans 15 amino acids. V dropped 5 bases and J dropped 3 bases, with 16 bases sitting between them. In nucleotides, the CDR3 is TGTGCCAGCAGCCCAGACACTGTTCAGGACTATGGCTACACCTTC. Translation: CASSPDTVQDYGYTF.

The V call is TRBV2, the J call TRBJ2-3; 9 bases fit TRBD2. Germline trimming cut 5 bases from V and 5 bases from J; bases unmatched to any gene: 11. The CDR3 length is 16 residues. The germline V gene encodes CDR1 SNHLY and CDR2 FYNNEI. CDR3 DNA sequence: TGTGCCAGCAGTTCTTTAAGCGGGGGGCCCGGAGATACGCAGTATTTT. It encodes CASSSLSGGPGDTQYF.

The chain carries TRBV7-2 and TRBJ2-2; D is unclear. The germline CDR1 and CDR2 sequences are SGHTA and FQGNSA. Trimming pared 5 bases from V and 4 bases from J, leaving 17 bases between. This CDR3 has 16 amino acids. DNA for the CDR3: TGTGCCAGCAGCCCCTCGGTGCCATTCTCCACCGGGGAGCTGTTTTTT. Its protein product is CASSPSVPFSTGELFF.

This chain connects TRBV15 to TRBJ2-7; no definite D call. V was shortened by 11 bases and J by 4 bases, with 9 bases between the two germline ends. The CDR3 sequence is 10 residues long. The V gene's germline CDR1 is LNHNV and CDR2 YYDKDF (reference sequence). The CDR3 nucleotides are TGTGCCTCAACTCCGTACGAGCAGTACTTC. Its translation: CASTPYEQYF.

The genes are TRBV3-1 (or the pseudogene TRBV3-2) and TRBJ1-1; possibly TRBD1 for D (5 bases). This CDR3 contains 13 residues. V gave up 7 bases and J gave up 7 bases, with 16 bases separating them. Germline V lookup: CDR1 LGHDT, CDR2 YNNKEL (reference sequence). Here the CDR3 reads CASTHRGADEAFF. In DNA form, the CDR3 reads TGTGCCAGCACCCACCGTGGGGCAGATGAAGCTTTCTTT.

This clone is medium-sized. The CDR3 DNA sequence: TGCAGTGCTAGTTTGGGACAGGGGGCGAGCTGCACCTTC. Encoded protein: CSASLGQGASCTF. The rearrangement links TRBV20-1 to TRBJ1-2, with 12 bases aligning to TRBD1. This CDR3 comprises 13 residues. CDR1 is DFQATT and CDR2 is SNEGSKA in the germline V gene (reference sequence). The V segment lost 3 bases and the J segment 13 bases; nucleotides outside the gene matches: 9.

This clone has only one observation. This chain uses TRBV28 with TRBJ2-2, with TRBD2 matching 10 bases. CDR3 length: 16 residues. Germline V gene lookup returns CDR1 MDHEN and CDR2 SYDVKM. The J segment lost 5 bases and the V segment lost 6 bases, leaving 9 bases of the junction unmatched. In nucleotides, the CDR3 is TGTGCCAGCAGCCTTAGCGGGGGGCTGGGAACCGGGGAGCTGTTTTTT. The encoded protein is CASSLSGGLGTGELFF.

Notes on this clone: Other DNA variants within this sample encode the same CDR3. The chain joins TRBV6-5 to TRBJ2-7, with 7 nucleotides matching TRBD2. CDR3 length equals 15 residues. Germline assignment: CDR1 MNHEY and CDR2 SVGAGI. The trim removed 11 bases at V and 0 bases at J, leaving 13 bases unmatched. CDR3 sequence reads: CAGSRGGISSYEQYF. Written as DNA, the CDR3 is TGTGCCGGGTCCCGCGGGGGTATAAGCTCCTACGAGCAGTACTTC.

The chain uses TRBV20-1 and TRBJ2-3; 9 nucleotides align to TRBD2. V lost 6 bases, J lost 2 bases, and 9 bases stayed unmatched. Germline values: CDR1 DFQATT, CDR2 SNEGSKA (reference sequence). This CDR3 is 15 amino acids long. CDR3 region: CSASALAGFTDTQYF. The CDR3 DNA is TGCAGTGCCAGTGCCCTAGCGGGATTCACAGATACGCAGTATTTT.

This clone was detected only once. CDR3 sequence: CASSRDSNQPQHF. The CDR3 DNA is TGTGCCAGCAGCCGGGACAGTAATCAGCCCCAGCATTTT. The chain carries TRBV7-3 and TRBJ1-5; 7 positions agree with TRBD1. Trimming removed 5 bases from V and 4 bases from J; junction bases left unmatched: 2. CDR1 and CDR2 from the germline V gene are SGHTA and FQGTGA. The CDR3 has 13 residues.